This T cell receptor (beta chain) was profiled in a study of tumor-infiltrating lymphocytes in primary liver carcinoma. Starting from approximately 0.45 ug of total RNA, TCR beta cDNA was produced with a primer in the constant region. TCR beta libraries came from three nested multiplex PCR rounds using slightly modified ARM-PCR. The two initial PCR rounds, roughly 9 cycles each, used TRBV1-TRBV30 forward and C-beta reverse primers. TCRdb passed the multiplex PCR reads through MiXCR, listing each CDR3 protein once. This table holds 300,000 to 400,000 distinct CDR3 sequences, around three fifths found once. Extraction also yielded germline DNA, while blood RNA was obtained from unsorted whole blood. Germline V lookup: CDR1 GTSNPN, CDR2 SVGIG (reference sequence). The V segment lost 3 bases and the J segment 7 bases; nucleotides outside the gene matches: 1. This CDR3 is built from 13 residues.

The source of this sequence is a middle-aged man with primary liver carcinoma and hepatitis B virus infection. The source material was peripheral blood. This chain uses TRBV30 with TRBJ1-6; 9 nucleotides align to TRBD1. CDR3 sequence (DNA): TGTGCCTGGAGAGGACAGGGGAATTCACCCCTCCACTTT. Amino acid sequence: CAWRGQGNSPLHF.